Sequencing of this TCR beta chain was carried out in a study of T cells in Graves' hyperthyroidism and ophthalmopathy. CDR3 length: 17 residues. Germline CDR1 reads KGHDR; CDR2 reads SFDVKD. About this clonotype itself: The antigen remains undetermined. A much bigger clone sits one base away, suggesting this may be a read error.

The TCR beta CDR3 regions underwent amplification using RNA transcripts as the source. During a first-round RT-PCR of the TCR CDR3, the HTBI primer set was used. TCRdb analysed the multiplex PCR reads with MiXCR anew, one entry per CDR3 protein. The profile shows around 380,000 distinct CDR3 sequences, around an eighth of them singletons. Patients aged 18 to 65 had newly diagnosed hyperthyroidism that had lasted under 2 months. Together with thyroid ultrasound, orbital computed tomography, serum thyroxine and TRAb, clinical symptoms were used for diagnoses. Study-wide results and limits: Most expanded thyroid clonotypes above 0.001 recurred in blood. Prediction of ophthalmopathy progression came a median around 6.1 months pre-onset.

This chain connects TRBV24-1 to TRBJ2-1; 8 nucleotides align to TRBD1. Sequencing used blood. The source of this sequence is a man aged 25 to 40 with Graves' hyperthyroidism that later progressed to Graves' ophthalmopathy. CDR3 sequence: CATSDTDRAVAGNEQLF. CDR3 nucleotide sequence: TGTGCCACCAGTGACACGGACAGGGCGGTGGCGGGCAATGAGCAGCTCTTC.